This is a list of T cell receptor beta chains from one sample in a study of vaccination and CD4 T cells after COVID-19. TCRdb analysed the PCR reads with MiXCR anew, one entry per CDR3 protein. The sample holds 7,000 to 9,500 distinct CDR3 sequences, about two fifths seen once. Their antigen targets remain unknown. The sequenced sample consisted of CD4+ T cells from blood, cultured in vitro. All receptors come from a human donor in good health. Both conserved end residues are part of each CDR3. A D gene is named only where the DNA matches it firmly. Expanded clones are given a class, and other clones once, few, many or no size at all.

few,TRBD2,TRBV7-9,TRBJ2-1,CASSLVAGGPANEQFF,TGTGCCAGCAGCTTAGTAGCGGGAGGGCCTGCCAATGAGCAGTTCTTC
.,.,TRBV24-1,TRBJ1-1,CATSPRENTEAFF,TGTGCCACCAGTCCCCGGGAGAACACTGAAGCTTTCTTT
few,TRBD2,TRBV7-9,TRBJ2-1,CASRPGLGSYNEQFF,TGTGCCAGCAGACCGGGACTAGGCTCCTACAATGAGCAGTTCTTC
.,.,TRBV2,TRBJ2-5,CASSEGVETQYF,TGTGCCAGCAGTGAGGGGGTGGAGACCCAGTACTTC
.,.,TRBV12-3/TRBV12-4,TRBJ1-1,CASSFNGGTEAFF,TGTGCCAGCAGTTTCAACGGGGGCACTGAAGCTTTCTTT
.,TRBD1,TRBV19,TRBJ2-1,CASSIDRDRDREQFF,TGTGCCAGTAGTATAGACCGGGACAGGGACCGTGAGCAGTTCTTC
.,.,TRBV20-1,TRBJ2-2,CSGAPNTGELFF,TGCAGCGGCGCTCCGAACACCGGGGAGCTGTTTTTT
.,TRBD1,TRBV25-1,TRBJ1-1,CASNSPGRGQGNTEAFF,TGTGCCAGCAACTCCCCGGGCAGGGGGCAGGGGAACACTGAAGCTTTCTTT
.,TRBD1,TRBV12-3/TRBV12-4,TRBJ1-1,CASKIGQGNTEAFF,TGTGCCAGCAAAATCGGACAGGGGAACACTGAAGCTTTCTTT
.,.,TRBV12-3/TRBV12-4,TRBJ1-3,CASSGGISRANTIYF,TGTGCCAGCAGTGGGGGTATTTCTCGGGCTAACACCATATATTTT
few,.,TRBV6-1,TRBJ2-5,CASRPGWAGETQYF,TGTGCCAGCAGACCGGGGTGGGCCGGTGAGACCCAGTACTTC
.,.,TRBV14,TRBJ1-5,CASGYRAPQHF,TGTGCCAGCGGCTACCGGGCGCCCCAGCATTTT
.,.,TRBV6-1,TRBJ2-3,CASSEVQLRGDTQYF,TGTGCCAGCAGTGAAGTGCAATTGCGCGGAGATACGCAGTATTTT
.,TRBD1,TRBV11-1,TRBJ2-5,CASSSGDRGRETQYF,TGTGCCAGCAGCTCTGGGGACAGGGGTCGGGAGACCCAGTACTTC
.,.,TRBV20-1,TRBJ1-6,CSARDSGNSANSPLHF,TGCAGTGCTAGAGATTCAGGAAACAGTGCGAATTCACCCCTCCACTTT
few,TRBD1,TRBV11-2,TRBJ1-1,CASSLMRQGVGTEAFF,TGTGCCAGCAGCTTAATGCGACAGGGGGTGGGCACTGAAGCTTTCTTT
.,TRBD1,TRBV4-1,TRBJ2-5,CASSQEDRAQETQYF,TGCGCCAGCAGCCAAGAGGACAGGGCGCAAGAGACCCAGTACTTC
.,TRBD1,TRBV6-1,TRBJ2-7,CASTRDRVHEQYF,TGTGCCAGCACGAGGGACAGGGTCCACGAGCAGTACTTC
.,.,TRBV20-1,TRBJ2-1,CSARRAWDEQFF,TGCAGTGCCCGGAGGGCTTGGGATGAGCAGTTCTTC
.,.,TRBV30,TRBJ1-6,CAWSVPGNSPLHF,TGTGCCTGGAGTGTACCAGGGAATTCACCCCTCCACTTT
.,TRBD1,TRBV30,TRBJ1-1,CAWAGTGTTEAFF,TGTGCCTGGGCCGGGACAGGGACCACTGAAGCTTTCTTT
few,TRBD1,TRBV7-7,TRBJ1-5,CASSRRQGEPQHF,TGTGCTAGCAGCCGCCGACAGGGAGAGCCCCAGCATTTT
.,.,TRBV7-2,TRBJ2-1,CASSLTGYNEQFF,TGTGCCAGCAGCTTAACTGGTTACAATGAGCAGTTCTTC
.,.,TRBV18,TRBJ2-7,CASSPSVTNLGAEQYF,TGTGCCAGCTCACCGAGCGTCACGAACCTCGGAGCCGAGCAGTACTTC
few,.,TRBV6-1,TRBJ1-5,CASSPLYLSSNQPQHF,TGTGCCAGCAGCCCCCTATACCTATCTAGCAATCAGCCCCAGCATTTT
few,.,TRBV25-1,TRBJ1-1,CASSESGRTAEAFF,TGTGCCAGCAGTGAATCGGGACGGACAGCTGAAGCTTTCTTT
.,TRBD1,TRBV20-1,TRBJ2-3,CSARTGTDTQYF,TGCAGTGCTAGGACAGGGACAGATACGCAGTATTTT
.,TRBD1,TRBV6-5,TRBJ2-7,CASSYPGTGWDEQYF,TGTGCCAGCAGTTACCCCGGGACAGGGTGGGACGAGCAGTACTTC
.,.,TRBV10-2,TRBJ2-3,CASSGGAVSTDTQYF,TGCGCCAGCAGTGGAGGGGCGGTGAGCACAGATACGCAGTATTTT
.,.,TRBV28,TRBJ1-6,CASSSGGTRPGSYNSPLHF,TGTGCCAGCAGTTCCGGGGGGACGAGGCCAGGCTCCTATAATTCACCCCTCCACTTT
.,.,TRBV6-5,TRBJ2-3,CASSSGVPTDTQYF,TGTGCCAGCAGTTCGGGAGTACCCACAGATACGCAGTATTTT
.,.,TRBV12-3/TRBV12-4,TRBJ1-2,CASSLERGGTYGYTF,TGTGCCAGCAGTTTGGAGCGGGGGGGCACCTATGGCTACACCTTC
.,.,TRBV7-9,TRBJ2-1,CASSPTGPNEQFF,TGTGCCAGCAGCCCGACTGGACCTAATGAGCAGTTCTTC
.,TRBD2,TRBV7-8,TRBJ2-1,CASSLVAGDYNEQFF,TGTGCCAGCAGCTTAGTAGCGGGAGACTACAATGAGCAGTTCTTC
few,.,TRBV12-3/TRBV12-4,TRBJ1-2,CASSLRGRSYGYTF,TGTGCCAGCAGTTTAAGGGGACGTTCCTATGGCTACACCTTC
.,.,TRBV7-9,TRBJ2-1,CASRGAGPRTNEQFF,TGTGCCAGCAGAGGCGCCGGCCCCCGTACTAATGAGCAGTTCTTC
few,.,TRBV20-1,TRBJ2-2,CSARATTNTGELFF,TGCAGTGCTAGAGCGACAACGAACACCGGGGAGCTGTTTTTT
.,TRBD2,TRBV6-1,TRBJ2-7,CASSPLAGAGVQYF,TGTGCCAGCAGTCCCCTCGCTGGAGCGGGAGTGCAGTACTTC
.,TRBD1,TRBV27,TRBJ1-5,CASRMVGAGDRALNQPQHF,TGTGCCAGCAGGATGGTTGGGGCAGGGGACAGGGCCCTCAATCAGCCCCAGCATTTT
.,.,TRBV20-1,TRBJ1-1,CSSKGANTEAFF,TGCAGTAGCAAAGGAGCGAACACTGAAGCTTTCTTT
.,TRBD1,TRBV7-9,TRBJ2-7,CASSLRGRDRMSGYEQYF,TGTGCCAGCAGCCTAAGGGGCCGGGACAGGATGTCTGGGTACGAGCAGTACTTC
.,.,TRBV20-1,TRBJ1-4,CSARGQGNEKLFF,TGCAGTGCTAGAGGGCAGGGGAATGAAAAACTGTTTTTT
.,.,TRBV28,TRBJ1-6,CASSEALGSPLHF,TGTGCCAGCAGTGAGGCCCTAGGTTCACCCCTCCACTTT
.,.,TRBV19,TRBJ2-1,CASSIAFRGLYYNEQFF,TGTGCCAGTAGTATCGCTTTCAGGGGCTTATACTACAATGAGCAGTTCTTC